This T cell receptor beta chain came from a study of early T cells in non-severe SARS-CoV-2 infection. Study-level information: Chains stayed unpaired after sequencing of bulk RNA from unsorted whole blood.

Study results and caveats: VDJdb matches were skewed toward anti-spike CD8 T cell responses.

Separate cDNA molecules each had unique molecular identifiers attached to them. Each CDR3 protein gets one entry after TCRdb re-called the 5' RACE reads with MiXCR. The sample lists 77,000 or so distinct CDR3 sequences; roughly 14% were seen once. This clonotype was picked up many times. The target antigen is unknown. The CDR3 runs 16 residues. The germline gives CDR1 SGHTA, CDR2 FQGTGA. Trimming at V came to 5 bases and at J to 6 bases, leaving 10 bases not matched to a gene. V usage is TRBV7-3 and J usage is TRBJ2-2, with 9 bases matching TRBD2. The origin of this receptor is an adult who was a healthcare worker with PCR-confirmed SARS-CoV-2 infection or an uninfected control (not recorded which). The starting material was whole blood, obtained at baseline. The CDR3 DNA reads as TGTGCCAGCAGCGATCTTAGCGGGAGTGATTCCGGGGAGCTGTTTTTT. Its protein is CASSDLSGSDSGELFF.